There are a few counts of the clone carrying this TCR beta chain. The Seattle patients, enrolled during active infection, were followed longitudinally. These data originate in a study of blood T cell repertoires in COVID-19. Overall study: PBMCs, B-cell-depleted T cells, or T cells provided the cDNA or gDNA that made up the material.

V lost 10 bases, J lost 5 bases, and 17 bases lay in between. This CDR3 spans 13 amino acids. Per the germline V gene, CDR1 is MNHEY and CDR2 is SVGAGI. Source study methods: Using reference gene primer amplification, nucleated cell counts were estimated. Using immunoSEQ multiplex PCR, the repertoire was profiled, and TCRdb retains in-frame clones only, with some absent. V, J and clone size derive from that table, while D and trimming were established from the DNA sequence. The sample carries about 480,000 clones, 88% recorded once. Material for sequencing was peripheral blood. This TCR came from a woman between 45 and 60 years old with COVID-19, enrolled during active disease. The chain recombines TRBV6-5 with TRBJ1-1; tentative D call: TRBD1 (6 bases). The CDR3: CATLTGGTTEAFF. The CDR3 coding sequence is TGTGCCACATTGACAGGTGGGACGACTGAAGCTTTCTTT.